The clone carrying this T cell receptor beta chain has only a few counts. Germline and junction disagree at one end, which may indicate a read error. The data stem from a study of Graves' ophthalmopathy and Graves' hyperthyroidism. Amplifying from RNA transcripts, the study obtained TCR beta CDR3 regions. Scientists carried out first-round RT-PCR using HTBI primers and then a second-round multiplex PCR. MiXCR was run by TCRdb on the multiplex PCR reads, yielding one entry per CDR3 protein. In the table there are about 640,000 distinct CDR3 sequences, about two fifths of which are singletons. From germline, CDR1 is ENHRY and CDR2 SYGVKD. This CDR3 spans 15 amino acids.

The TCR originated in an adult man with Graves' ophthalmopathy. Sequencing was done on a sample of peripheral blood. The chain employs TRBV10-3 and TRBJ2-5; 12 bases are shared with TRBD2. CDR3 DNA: TGTGCCAGCAGTACTAGACTAGCGGGGGAAGAGACCCAGTACTTC. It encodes CASSTRLAGEETQYF.